The clone carrying this T cell receptor beta chain appeared a few times. Its target is unknown. TCR beta libraries were made by quantitative 5'-RACE with molecular barcodes. MiXCR was run by TCRdb on the 5' RACE reads, yielding one entry per CDR3 protein. The sample records around 150,000 distinct CDR3 sequences, under 45% being singletons. Trimming took 2 bases from V and 0 from J, leaving 13 bases between them. Germline assignment: CDR1 KGHSH and CDR2 LQKENI. The CDR3 is 16 residues long. This record comes from a study of CD8 T cells in ankylosing spondylitis. Study-level points and caveats: Disease-linked clones reportedly showed significant enrichment in matched ankylosing spondylitis synovial fluid. In the blood and synovial fluid of reactive arthritis, some motif variants had been previously reported. A TCR beta motif made of 7 to 9 highly homologous variants seemed typical of ankylosing spondylitis blood.

The J gene is TRBJ1-1, the V gene TRBV18, with D possibly being TRBD1 (6 bases). This clonotype was sampled from a male donor with ankylosing spondylitis. The source material was synovial fluid, either unsorted or a sorted T cell fraction (not recorded which). The CDR3 loop is CASSPIGQTLNTEAFF. CDR3 bases: TGTGCCAGCTCACCAATAGGACAGACTTTGAACACTGAAGCTTTCTTT.